The clone carrying this T cell receptor beta chain has ten or more counts. This entry is derived from a study of CD8+CD57+ T cells in acquired aplastic anemia. Germline CDR1 MRHNA, CDR2 SNTAGT. This CDR3 has 18 amino acids. V lost 2 bases and J 1 base, leaving 21 bases between the germline ends. Profiles of TCR beta VDJ and CDR3 were generated from a genomic DNA template. TCRdb re-called the reads through MiXCR, storing one row per CDR3 protein. The table has roughly 180,000 distinct CDR3 sequences, under 70% seen once. V and J are TRBV6-4 and TRBJ2-7, with a weak D call TRBD1 (7 bases). Sequencing used sorted CD4+, CD8+, or CD8+CD57+ T cells (not recorded which) from PBMCs. The origin of this receptor is a human donor with severe aplastic anemia or a healthy control (not recorded which). For the CDR3, the DNA is TGTGCCAGCAGTGACCCACCAGGGGCAGGGGGACTTTCCTACGAGCAGTACTTC. This translates into CASSDPPGAGGLSYEQYF.